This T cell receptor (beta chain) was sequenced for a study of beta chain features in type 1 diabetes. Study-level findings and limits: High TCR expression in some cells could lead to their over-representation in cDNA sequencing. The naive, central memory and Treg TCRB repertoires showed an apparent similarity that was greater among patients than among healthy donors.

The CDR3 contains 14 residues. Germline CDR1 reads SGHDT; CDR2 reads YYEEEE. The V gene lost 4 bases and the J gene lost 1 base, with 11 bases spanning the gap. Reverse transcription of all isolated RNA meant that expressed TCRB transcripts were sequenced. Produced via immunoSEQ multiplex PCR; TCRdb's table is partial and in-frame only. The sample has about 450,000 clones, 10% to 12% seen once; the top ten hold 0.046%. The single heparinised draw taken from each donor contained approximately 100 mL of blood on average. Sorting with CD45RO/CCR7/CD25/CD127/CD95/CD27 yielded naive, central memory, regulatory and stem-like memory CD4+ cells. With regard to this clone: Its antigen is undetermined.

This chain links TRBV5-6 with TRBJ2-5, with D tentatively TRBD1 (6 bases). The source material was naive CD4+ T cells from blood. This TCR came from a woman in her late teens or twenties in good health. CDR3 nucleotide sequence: TGTGCCAGCAGCCCCGGACAGACCCAAGAGACCCAGTACTTC. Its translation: CASSPGQTQETQYF.